This TCR beta chain was captured by sequencing in a study of cytomegalovirus exposure and HLA in healthy donors. Study information: Approximately 81% of roughly 400 genotyped donors fell in the Caucasian-associated ancestry cluster. Findings and caveats of the study: According to the study, approximately 150 TCR beta chains were cytomegalovirus-associated.

This clone was seen only once. The target antigen is unknown. The primer mix had 60 Vbeta and 13 Jbeta primers. TCRdb's table, derived via immunoSEQ multiplex PCR, lists solely in-frame clones and lacks some. The data contain 180,000 or so clones, about four fifths of them seen just once; the ten biggest clones take up around 3%. In germline, CDR1 is LNHDA, CDR2 SQIVND (reference sequence). V trimming: 4 bases; J trimming: 8 bases; junction bases outside the gene matches: 8. The CDR3 is 15 residues long. The chain joins TRBV19 to TRBJ1-2; 12 nucleotides line up with TRBD1. The sample comprised PBMCs. This receptor was obtained from a male donor in good health and CMV-seronegative. CDR3: CASSTTGTGGRGYTF. The DNA of the CDR3 is TGTGCCAGTAGTACGACCGGGACAGGGGGCCGAGGCTACACCTTC. The full variable domain, with the rest looked up from reference TRBV19 and TRBJ1-2, is DGGITQSPKYLFRKEGQNVTLSCEQNLNHDAMYWYRQDPGQGLRLIYYSQIVNDFQKGDIAEGYSVSREKKESFPLTVTSAQKNPTAFYLCASSTTGTGGRGYTFGSGTRLTVV.